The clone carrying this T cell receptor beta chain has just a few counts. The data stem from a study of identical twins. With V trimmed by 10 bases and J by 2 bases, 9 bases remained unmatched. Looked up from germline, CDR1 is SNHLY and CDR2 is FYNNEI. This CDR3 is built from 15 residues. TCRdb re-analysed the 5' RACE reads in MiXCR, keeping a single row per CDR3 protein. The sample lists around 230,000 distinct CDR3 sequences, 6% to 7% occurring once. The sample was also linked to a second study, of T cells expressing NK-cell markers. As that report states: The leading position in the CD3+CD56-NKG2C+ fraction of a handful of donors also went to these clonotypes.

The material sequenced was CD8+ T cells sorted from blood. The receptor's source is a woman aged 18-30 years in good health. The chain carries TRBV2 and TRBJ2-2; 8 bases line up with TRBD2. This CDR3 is CATLKRGPNTGELFF. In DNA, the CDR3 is TGTGCCACTCTAAAGCGGGGGCCTAACACCGGGGAGCTGTTTTTT.